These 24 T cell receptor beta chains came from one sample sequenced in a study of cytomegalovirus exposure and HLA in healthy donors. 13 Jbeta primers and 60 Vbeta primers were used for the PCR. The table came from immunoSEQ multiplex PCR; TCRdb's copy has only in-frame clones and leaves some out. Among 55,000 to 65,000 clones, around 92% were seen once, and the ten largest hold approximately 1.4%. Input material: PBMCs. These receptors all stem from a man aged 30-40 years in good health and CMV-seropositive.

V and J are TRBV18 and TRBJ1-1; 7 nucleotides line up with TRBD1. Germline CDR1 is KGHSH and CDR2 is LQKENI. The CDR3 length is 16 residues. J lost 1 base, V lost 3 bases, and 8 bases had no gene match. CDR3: CASSPRKGAANTEAFF. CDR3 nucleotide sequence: TGTGCCAGCTCACCCCGGAAGGGGGCGGCGAACACTGAAGCTTTCTTT.

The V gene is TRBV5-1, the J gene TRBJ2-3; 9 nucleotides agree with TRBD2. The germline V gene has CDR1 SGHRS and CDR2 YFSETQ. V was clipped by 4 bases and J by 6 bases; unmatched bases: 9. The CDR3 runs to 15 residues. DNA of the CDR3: TGCGCCAGCAGCACCGGGACTAGCATGTATGATACGCAGTATTTT. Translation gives CASSTGTSMYDTQYF.

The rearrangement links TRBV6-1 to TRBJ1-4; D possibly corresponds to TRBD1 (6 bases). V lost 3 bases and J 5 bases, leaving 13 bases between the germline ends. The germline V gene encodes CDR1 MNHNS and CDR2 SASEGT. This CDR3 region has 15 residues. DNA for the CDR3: TGTGCCAGCAGTGACCTCGGGACAAAAAATGAAAAACTGTTTTTT. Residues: CASSDLGTKNEKLFF.

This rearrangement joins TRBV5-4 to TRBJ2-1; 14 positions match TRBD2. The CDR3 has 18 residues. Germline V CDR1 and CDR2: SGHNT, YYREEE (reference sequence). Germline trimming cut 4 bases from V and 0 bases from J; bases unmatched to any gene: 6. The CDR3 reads CASSPGLAGGLSYNEQFF. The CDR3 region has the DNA TGTGCCAGCAGCCCCGGACTAGCGGGAGGACTCTCCTACAATGAGCAGTTCTTC. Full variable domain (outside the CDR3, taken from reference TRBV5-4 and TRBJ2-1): ETGVTQSPTHLIKTRGQQVTLRCSSQSGHNTVSWYQQALGQGPQFIFQYYREEENGRGNFPPRFSGLQFPNYSSELNVNALELDDSALYLCASSPGLAGGLSYNEQFFGPGTRLTVL.

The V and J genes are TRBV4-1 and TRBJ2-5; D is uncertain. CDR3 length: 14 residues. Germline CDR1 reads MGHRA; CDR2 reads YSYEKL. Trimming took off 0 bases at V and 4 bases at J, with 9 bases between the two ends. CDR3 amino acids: CASSQEVVAETQYF. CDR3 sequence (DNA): TGCGCCAGCAGCCAAGAAGTAGTAGCAGAGACCCAGTACTTC.

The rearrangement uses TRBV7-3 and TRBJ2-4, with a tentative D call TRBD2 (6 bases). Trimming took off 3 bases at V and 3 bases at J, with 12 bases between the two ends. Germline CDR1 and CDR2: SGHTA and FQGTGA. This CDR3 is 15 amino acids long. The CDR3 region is CASSFGGADKNIQYF. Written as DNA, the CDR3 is TGTGCCAGCAGCTTTGGAGGGGCCGACAAAAACATTCAGTACTTC.

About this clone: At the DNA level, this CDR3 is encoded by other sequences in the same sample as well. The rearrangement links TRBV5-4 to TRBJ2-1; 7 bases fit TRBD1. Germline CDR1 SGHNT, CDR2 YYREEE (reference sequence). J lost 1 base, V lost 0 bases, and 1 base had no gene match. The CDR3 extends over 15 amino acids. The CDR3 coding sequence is TGTGCCAGCAGCTTGGACAGGGGTTCCTACAATGAGCAGTTCTTC. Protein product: CASSLDRGSYNEQFF.

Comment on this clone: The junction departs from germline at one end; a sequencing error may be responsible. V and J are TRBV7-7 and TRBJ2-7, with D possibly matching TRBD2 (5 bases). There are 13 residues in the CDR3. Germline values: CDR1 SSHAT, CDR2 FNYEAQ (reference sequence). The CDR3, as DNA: TGTGCTAGCAGCTTAGCGCCGGGCTACGAGCAGTACTTC. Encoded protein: CASSLAPGYEQYF.

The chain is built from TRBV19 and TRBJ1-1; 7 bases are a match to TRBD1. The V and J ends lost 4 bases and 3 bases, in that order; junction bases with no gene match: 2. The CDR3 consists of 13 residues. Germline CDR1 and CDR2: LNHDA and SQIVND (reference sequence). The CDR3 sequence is CASSNRGDTEAFF. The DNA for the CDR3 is TGTGCCAGTAGTAACAGGGGAGACACTGAAGCTTTCTTT.

The CDR3 loop reads CASSRDRETDTQYF. The CDR3 coding sequence is TGTGCCAGCAGCCGGGACAGGGAGACAGATACGCAGTATTTT. The rearrangement uses TRBV6-4 and TRBJ2-3; TRBD1 matches at 9 bases. The V and J ends lost 6 bases and 3 bases, in that order; junction bases with no gene match: 4. Germline V lookup: CDR1 MRHNA, CDR2 SNTAGT. This CDR3 contains 14 residues.

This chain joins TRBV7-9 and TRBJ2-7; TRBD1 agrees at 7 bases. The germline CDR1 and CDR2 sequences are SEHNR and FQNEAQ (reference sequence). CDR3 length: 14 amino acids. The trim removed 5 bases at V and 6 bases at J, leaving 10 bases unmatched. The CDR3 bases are TGTGCCAGCAGCCCGTGGGACAGCCCTTTCGAGCAGTACTTC. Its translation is CASSPWDSPFEQYF.

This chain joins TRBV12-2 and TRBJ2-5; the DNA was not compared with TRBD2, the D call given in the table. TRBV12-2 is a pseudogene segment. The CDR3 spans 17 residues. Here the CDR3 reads CASRLVLSKTGEETQYF. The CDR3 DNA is TGTGCAAGTCGCTTAGTCCTTTCTAAGACGGGAGAAGAGACCCAGTACTTC.

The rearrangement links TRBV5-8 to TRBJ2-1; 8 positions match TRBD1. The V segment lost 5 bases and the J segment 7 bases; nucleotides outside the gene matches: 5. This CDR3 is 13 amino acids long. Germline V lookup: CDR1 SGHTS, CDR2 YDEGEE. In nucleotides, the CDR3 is TGTGCCAGCAGGGACAGGGTCGGTAATGAGCAGTTCTTC. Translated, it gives CASRDRVGNEQFF.

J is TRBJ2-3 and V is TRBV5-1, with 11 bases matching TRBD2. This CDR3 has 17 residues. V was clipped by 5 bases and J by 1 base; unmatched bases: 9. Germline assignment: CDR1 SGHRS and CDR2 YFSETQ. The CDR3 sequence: CASRIGAGLAGTDTQYF. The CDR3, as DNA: TGCGCCAGCAGGATTGGGGCGGGACTAGCGGGCACAGATACGCAGTATTTT.

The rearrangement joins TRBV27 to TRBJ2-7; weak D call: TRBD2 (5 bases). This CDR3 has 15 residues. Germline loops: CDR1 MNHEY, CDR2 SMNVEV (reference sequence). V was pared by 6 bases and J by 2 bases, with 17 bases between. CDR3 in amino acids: CASSRTRVPPYEQYF. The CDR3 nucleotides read TGTGCCAGCAGCCGAACGAGGGTACCCCCCTACGAGCAGTACTTC.

The CDR3 DNA sequence: TGTGCCAGCAGTGAGGACAGCTCTGGGGCCAACGTCCTGACTTTC. It yields the protein CASSEDSSGANVLTF. The chain joins TRBV6-1 to TRBJ2-6, with D possibly TRBD1 on 6 matching bases. The V and J ends lost 3 bases and 0 bases respectively, with 6 bases between them. CDR3 length: 15 amino acids. CDR1 and CDR2 (germline): MNHNS, SASEGT.

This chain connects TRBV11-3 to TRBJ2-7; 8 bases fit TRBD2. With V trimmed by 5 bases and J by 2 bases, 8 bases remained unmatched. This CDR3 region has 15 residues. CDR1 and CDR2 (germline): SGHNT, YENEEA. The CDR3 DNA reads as TGTGCCAGCAGCCAAAGCGGGAGTGGCACCTACGAGCAGTACTTC. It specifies CASSQSGSGTYEQYF.

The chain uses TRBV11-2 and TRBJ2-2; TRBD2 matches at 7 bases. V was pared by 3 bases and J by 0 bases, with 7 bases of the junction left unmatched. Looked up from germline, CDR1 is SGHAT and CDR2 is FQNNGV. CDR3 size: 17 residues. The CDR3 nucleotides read TGTGCCAGCAGCTTTGCGGCGGGAGACTCGAACACCGGGGAGCTGTTTTTT. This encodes CASSFAAGDSNTGELFF.

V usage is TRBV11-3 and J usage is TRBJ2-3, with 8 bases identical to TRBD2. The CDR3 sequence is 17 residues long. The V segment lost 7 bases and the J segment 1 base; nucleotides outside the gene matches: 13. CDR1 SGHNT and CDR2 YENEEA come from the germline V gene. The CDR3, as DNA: TGTGCCAGCACCCGGGCCTCTAGCGGGTTACGCACAGATACGCAGTATTTT. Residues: CASTRASSGLRTDTQYF.

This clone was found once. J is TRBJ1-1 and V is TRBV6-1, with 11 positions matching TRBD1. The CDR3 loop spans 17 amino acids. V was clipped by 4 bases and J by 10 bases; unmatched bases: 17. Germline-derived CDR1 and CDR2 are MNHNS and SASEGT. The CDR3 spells CASSVPPGQGVRSRAFF. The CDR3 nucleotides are TGTGCCAGCAGTGTTCCCCCGGGACAGGGGGTTAGGAGTAGAGCTTTCTTT.

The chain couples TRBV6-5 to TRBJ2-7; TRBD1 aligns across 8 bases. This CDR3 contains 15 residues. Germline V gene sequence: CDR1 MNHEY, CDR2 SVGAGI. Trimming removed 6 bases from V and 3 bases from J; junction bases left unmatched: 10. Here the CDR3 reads CASSLDRGTYYEQYF. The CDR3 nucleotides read TGTGCCAGCAGCCTCGACAGGGGAACTTACTACGAGCAGTACTTC.

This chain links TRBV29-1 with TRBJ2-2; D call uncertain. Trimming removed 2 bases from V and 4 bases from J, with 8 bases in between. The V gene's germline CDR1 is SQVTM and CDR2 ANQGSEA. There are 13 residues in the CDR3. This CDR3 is CSVERRSTGELFF. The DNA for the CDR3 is TGCAGCGTTGAACGCAGGTCCACCGGGGAGCTGTTTTTT.

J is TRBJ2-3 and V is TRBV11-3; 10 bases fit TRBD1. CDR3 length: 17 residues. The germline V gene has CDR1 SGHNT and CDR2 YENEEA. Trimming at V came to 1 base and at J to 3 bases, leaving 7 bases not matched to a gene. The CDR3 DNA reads TGTGCCAGCAGCTTAGGAGGACAGGGGGGGATGACAGATACGCAGTATTTT. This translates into CASSLGGQGGMTDTQYF.

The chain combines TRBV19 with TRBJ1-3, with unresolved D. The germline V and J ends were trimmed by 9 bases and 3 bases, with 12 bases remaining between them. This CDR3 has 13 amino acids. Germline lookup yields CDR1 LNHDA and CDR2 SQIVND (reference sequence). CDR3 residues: CASSSFLGNTIYF. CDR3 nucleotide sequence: TGTGCCAGCAGTTCCTTCCTTGGAAACACCATATATTTT.